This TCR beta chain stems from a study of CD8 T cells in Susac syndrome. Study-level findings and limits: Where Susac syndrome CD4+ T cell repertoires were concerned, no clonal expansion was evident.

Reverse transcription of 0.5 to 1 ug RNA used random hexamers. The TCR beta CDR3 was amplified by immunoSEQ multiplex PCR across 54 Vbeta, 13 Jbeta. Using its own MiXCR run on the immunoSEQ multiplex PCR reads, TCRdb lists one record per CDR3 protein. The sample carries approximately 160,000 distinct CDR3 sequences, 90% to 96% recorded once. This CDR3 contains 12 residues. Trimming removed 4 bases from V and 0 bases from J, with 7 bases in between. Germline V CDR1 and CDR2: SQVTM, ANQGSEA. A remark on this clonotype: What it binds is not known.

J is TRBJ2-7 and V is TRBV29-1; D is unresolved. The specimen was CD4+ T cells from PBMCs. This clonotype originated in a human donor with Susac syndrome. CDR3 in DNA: TGCAGCGTTGCTCAGAGCTCCTACGAGCAGTACTTC. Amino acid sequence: CSVAQSSYEQYF.